This passage covers 9 T cell receptor beta chains from one sample sequenced in a study of Graves' ophthalmopathy and Graves' hyperthyroidism. As the template, RNA transcripts were used to amplify TCR beta CDR3 regions. The first round was an RT-PCR with HTBI primers, and the second round was a multiplex PCR. One entry per CDR3 protein results from TCRdb running MiXCR on the multiplex PCR reads. The table has roughly 700,000 distinct CDR3 sequences, roughly 41% seen once. Input material: peripheral blood. These TCRs come from an adult man with Graves' ophthalmopathy.

J is TRBJ1-2 and V is TRBV29-1, with D uncertain. The CDR3 is 11 amino acids. V lost 6 bases, J lost 7 bases, and 12 bases lay in between. Germline V gives CDR1 SQVTM, CDR2 ANQGSEA. CDR3 DNA: TGCAGCGTACGCGAAACGGGTGGCTACACCTTC. It translates to CSVRETGGYTF.

The V call is TRBV19, the J call TRBJ2-7; 8 nucleotides align to TRBD2. The J segment lost 4 bases and the V segment lost 4 bases, leaving 9 bases of the junction unmatched. The CDR3 spans 15 residues. Germline CDR1 is LNHDA and CDR2 is SQIVND (reference sequence). CDR3 loop: CASSKYLAGGYEQYF. The CDR3 DNA follows: TGTGCCAGTAGTAAGTACCTAGCGGGTGGGTACGAGCAGTACTTC.

This chain uses TRBV7-2 with TRBJ1-5; TRBD1 aligns across 7 bases. Germline CDR1 is SGHTA and CDR2 is FQGNSA. The CDR3 consists of 15 residues. With 3 bases clipped from V and 5 bases from J, the junction kept 7 bases outside the gene matches. As DNA, the CDR3 is TGTGCCAGCAGCTTCGGGCAGGGGGTCCATCAGCCCCAGCATTTT. Protein: CASSFGQGVHQPQHF.

This clonotype was seen many times. This sequence joins TRBV7-9 and TRBJ2-7, with D possibly matching TRBD2 (6 bases). This CDR3 has 14 residues. Trimming removed 5 bases at V and 1 base at J, with 12 bases between. Germline loops: CDR1 SEHNR, CDR2 FQNEAQ (reference sequence). The CDR3 protein is CASSHSGRSYEQYF. CDR3 nucleotides: TGTGCCAGCAGCCATAGCGGACGGTCCTACGAGCAGTACTTC.

This clonotype was seen many times. The gene calls are TRBV7-9 and TRBJ2-5; 8 positions match TRBD1. Germline values: CDR1 SEHNR, CDR2 FQNEAQ (reference sequence). V shed 5 bases and J 4 bases; nucleotides not matched to a gene: 9. This CDR3 comprises 15 residues. This CDR3 is CASSPTGGGTETQYF. DNA of the CDR3: TGTGCCAGCAGCCCTACAGGGGGTGGGACAGAGACCCAGTACTTC.

There are many counts of this clonotype. V is TRBV7-3 and J is TRBJ2-7, with unresolved D. Germline V lookup: CDR1 SGHTA, CDR2 FQGTGA. Trimming removed 6 bases at V and 1 base at J, with 10 bases between. The CDR3 has 13 residues. The CDR3 region has the DNA TGTGCCAGCAGTCATGGGTCTTCCTACGAGCAGTACTTC. Its translation: CASSHGSSYEQYF.

This clonotype was counted between two and nine times. The CDR3 DNA is TGTGCCAGCAGCTTAGAAACCGTGTCCTACGAGCAGTACTTC. Protein: CASSLETVSYEQYF. J is TRBJ2-7 and V is TRBV7-9; D not resolved. Per the germline V gene, CDR1 is SEHNR and CDR2 is FQNEAQ (reference sequence). Deletions cut 1 base from V and 1 base from J, with 8 bases between. The length of the CDR3 is 14 residues.

As regards this clonotype: This clone may be a read error of a much larger clone one base away. The chain uses TRBV7-3 and TRBJ1-1, with TRBD1 as a possible D gene (5 bases). This CDR3 region has 15 residues. Germline CDR1 SGHTA, CDR2 FQGTGA. The CDR3 DNA follows: TGTGCCAGCAGCTTAAATGGGGGGGAGGTCACTAAAGCTTTCTTT. Its translation: CASSLNGGEVTKAFF.

This clonotype was detected a few times. The chain employs TRBV20-1 and TRBJ1-5; D not certain. Germline V CDR1 and CDR2: DFQATT, SNEGSKA (reference sequence). This CDR3 has 12 amino acids. Between the trimmed V and J ends, which lost 5 bases and 0 bases, there was a span of 5 bases. CDR3 in amino acids: CSAQTSNQPQHF. The CDR3 DNA reads as TGCAGTGCTCAAACTAGCAATCAGCCCCAGCATTTT.